The 26 T cell receptor beta chains below were found in one sample sequenced in a study of long-term antiretroviral therapy in people with HIV. They ran version v3.0 of the immunoSEQ assay at survey level. TCRdb's copy holds only in-frame clones and misses some; the assay was immunoSEQ multiplex PCR. The table records around 19,000 clones, approximately 80% of them present only once. This specimen was unsorted PBMCs, taken 0.3 years after starting antiretroviral therapy. These receptors originate from a woman aged 45-59 years with HIV.

The chain employs TRBV7-9 and TRBJ1-1, with 8 bases matching TRBD1. The CDR3 covers 12 residues. CDR1 is SEHNR, CDR2 FQNEAQ, per germline (reference sequence). The J segment lost 3 bases and the V segment lost 8 bases, leaving 2 bases of the junction unmatched. CDR3 loop: CASPGGYTEAFF. The CDR3 nucleotides are TGTGCCAGCCCAGGGGGCTACACTGAAGCTTTCTTT.

Only a few counts were recorded for this clone. The genes are TRBV27 and TRBJ2-7; 8 nucleotides line up with TRBD2. The CDR3 length is 14 residues. V gave up 6 bases and J gave up 6 bases; unmatched junction bases: 10. Germline V gene data show CDR1 as MNHEY and CDR2 as SMNVEV (reference sequence). CDR3 DNA sequence: TGTGCCAGCAGGGTCTCGGGGGGGTTTGGCGAGCAGTACTTC. Translation gives CASRVSGGFGEQYF.

The chain combines TRBV7-9 with TRBJ2-7, with a tentative D call TRBD1 (6 bases). CDR1 and CDR2 (germline): SEHNR, FQNEAQ (reference sequence). Deletions cut 1 base from V and 0 bases from J, with 13 bases between. The CDR3 is 16 residues long. CDR3 loop: CASSLVGPTGSYEQYV. CDR3 bases: TGTGCCAGCAGCTTAGTGGGGCCGACAGGCTCCTACGAGCAGTACGTC.

The rearrangement uses TRBV5-1 and TRBJ2-3; 8 bases are shared with TRBD2. The CDR3 length is 13 residues. Germline CDR1 reads SGHRS; CDR2 reads YFSETQ. V lost 7 bases, J lost 4 bases, and 5 bases stayed unmatched. For the CDR3, the DNA is TGCGCCAGCGGGTCGGGGGGGCCAGATACGCAGTATTTT. This translates into CASGSGGPDTQYF. Full variable domain (rest looked up from reference TRBV5-1 and TRBJ2-3): KAGVTQTPRYLIKTRGQQVTLSCSPISGHRSVSWYQQTPGQGLQFLFEYFSETQRNKGNFPGRFSGRQFSNSRSEMNVSTLELGDSALYLCASGSGGPDTQYFGPGTRLTVL.

This CDR3 is CASSLDEGVYGSPLHF. CDR3 coding DNA: TGCGCCAGCAGCTTGGATGAGGGAGTATATGGCTCACCCCTCCACTTT. The V and J genes are TRBV5-1 and TRBJ1-6; D unresolved. There are 16 residues in the CDR3. Trimming removed 0 bases from V and 10 bases from J, with 17 bases in between. Germline values: CDR1 SGHRS, CDR2 YFSETQ.

CDR3 amino acids: CASSLGQGFNEQFF. CDR3 in DNA: TGCGCCAGCAGCTTGGGACAGGGATTCAATGAGCAGTTCTTC. The chain links TRBV5-1 to TRBJ2-1; TRBD1 agrees at 7 bases. Germline V gene sequence: CDR1 SGHRS, CDR2 YFSETQ. The CDR3 loop spans 14 amino acids. V shed 0 bases, J shed 6 bases, and the junction held 3 bases outside the gene matches.

The chain recombines TRBV7-3 with TRBJ2-3, with 9 bases that match TRBD2. Germline assignment: CDR1 SGHTA and CDR2 FQGTGA. J was trimmed by 2 bases and V by 2 bases; bases with no gene match: 2. This CDR3 region has 15 residues. Here the CDR3 reads CASSLAGGHTDTQYF. The CDR3 bases are TGTGCCAGCAGCTTAGCGGGGGGGCACACAGATACGCAGTATTTT.

The chain joins TRBV25-1 to TRBJ1-6; the D is unclear. Deletions cut 7 bases from V and 9 bases from J, with 13 bases between. CDR3 size: 13 residues. CDR1 is MGHDK and CDR2 is SYGVNS in the germline V gene. The CDR3 DNA reads TGTGCCAGCACAGCCGGGAGGAGTTCACCCCTCCACTTT. It specifies CASTAGRSSPLHF. The whole variable domain, filled in from reference TRBV25-1 and TRBJ1-6, reads EADIYQTPRYLVIGTGKKITLECSQTMGHDKMYWYQQDPGMELHLIHYSYGVNSTEKGDLSSESTVSRIRTEHFPLTLESARPSHTSQYLCASTAGRSSPLHFGNGTRLTVT.

This clone was seen only a few times. V gene TRBV7-2 combines with J gene TRBJ1-1; the D gene is possibly TRBD1 (5 bases). The CDR3 consists of 15 residues. CDR1 is SGHTA, CDR2 FQGNSA, per germline. V was cut by 6 bases and J by 4 bases, with 18 bases left in between. CDR3 residues: CASSDLGVGVTEAFF. The CDR3 nucleotides read TGTGCCAGCAGTGACCTGGGGGTGGGGGTCACTGAAGCTTTCTTT. The entire variable domain, with the rest obtained from reference TRBV7-2 and TRBJ1-1, is as follows: GAGVSQSPSNKVTEKGKDVELRCDPISGHTALYWYRQSLGQGLEFLIYFQGNSAPDKSGLPSDRFSAERTGGSVSTLTIQRTQQEDSAVYLCASSDLGVGVTEAFFGQGTRLTVV.

This clone was seen only a few times. The J gene is TRBJ1-1, the V gene TRBV7-9; tentatively, D is TRBD1 (5 bases). V was pared by 2 bases and J by 4 bases, with 11 bases between. CDR3 length: 14 amino acids. The germline V gene has CDR1 SEHNR and CDR2 FQNEAQ (reference sequence). The CDR3 sequence: CASSLKGAGTEAFF. The CDR3 bases are TGTGCCAGCAGCTTAAAAGGGGCCGGCACTGAAGCTTTCTTT.

This sequence joins TRBV29-1 and TRBJ1-6, with 10 bases fitting TRBD1. Trimming removed 2 bases from V and 4 bases from J; junction bases left unmatched: 11. CDR1 SQVTM and CDR2 ANQGSEA come from the germline V gene. This CDR3 is 18 amino acids long. CDR3 residues: CSVEPNGGQGNYNSPLHF. The CDR3 coding sequence is TGCAGCGTTGAACCGAACGGGGGACAGGGGAATTATAATTCACCCCTCCACTTT.

CDR3 sequence (DNA): TGTGCCAGCAGCTCCACTAGCTACGAGCAGTACTTC. Residues: CASSSTSYEQYF. This chain joins TRBV27 and TRBJ2-7, with a weak D call TRBD2 (5 bases). V was trimmed by 6 bases and J by 3 bases, leaving 9 bases between them. CDR3 size: 12 residues. CDR1 MNHEY and CDR2 SMNVEV come from the germline V gene (reference sequence).

V is TRBV5-1 and J is TRBJ2-7; D is ambiguous. Germline CDR1 is SGHRS and CDR2 is YFSETQ. This CDR3 has 13 residues. Trimming removed 0 bases from V and 4 bases from J, with 8 bases in between. Here the CDR3 reads CASSLEAAYEQYF. The CDR3 bases are TGCGCCAGCAGCTTGGAGGCAGCGTACGAGCAGTACTTC.

The chain combines TRBV2 with TRBJ2-3, with 9 bases fitting TRBD2. The CDR3 totals 16 residues. Per germline, CDR1 SNHLY and CDR2 FYNNEI. Trimming took 5 bases from V and 5 from J; bases not matched to a gene: 11. This chain's CDR3 is CASSPFTSGSGDTQYF. CDR3 DNA sequence: TGTGCCAGCAGTCCATTCACTAGCGGGTCAGGAGATACGCAGTATTTT.

The chain couples TRBV6-5 to TRBJ2-5; 9 bases line up with TRBD1. V gave up 7 bases and J gave up 4 bases; unmatched junction bases: 10. CDR1 MNHEY and CDR2 SVGAGI come from the germline V gene. The CDR3 has 15 residues. This chain's CDR3 is CASNTGTGNRETQYF. The CDR3 nucleotides are TGTGCCAGCAACACCGGGACAGGGAATCGAGAGACCCAGTACTTC.

The chain joins TRBV6-1 to TRBJ1-2; D unresolved. This CDR3 is built from 14 residues. The germline V gene has CDR1 MNHNS and CDR2 SASEGT. Trimming removed 7 bases at V and 4 bases at J, with 16 bases between. The CDR3 region is CASIWSPMAYGYTF. In DNA form, the CDR3 reads TGTGCCAGCATCTGGTCCCCGATGGCCTATGGCTACACCTTC.

The rearrangement joins TRBV4-2 to TRBJ2-1, with TRBD2 identical over 9 bases. Trimming took 5 bases from V and 6 from J; bases not matched to a gene: 8. Germline V CDR1 and CDR2: LGHNA, YNFKEQ. This CDR3 spans 15 amino acids. CDR3 loop: CASSDKRGVINEQFF. CDR3 DNA sequence: TGTGCCAGCAGCGATAAGCGGGGGGTGATCAATGAGCAGTTCTTC.

The chain combines TRBV18 with TRBJ1-1; D might be TRBD1 (5 bases). The length of the CDR3 is 14 residues. V lost 4 bases and J lost 0, with 9 bases in between. Per germline, CDR1 KGHSH and CDR2 LQKENI. The CDR3 here is CASSRDSLNTEAFF. The DNA for the CDR3 is TGTGCCAGCTCACGCGACAGCCTGAACACTGAAGCTTTCTTT. Supplemented by reference TRBV18 and TRBJ1-1, the full variable domain reads NAGVMQNPRHLVRRRGQEARLRCSPMKGHSHVYWYRQLPEEGLKFMVYLQKENIIDESGMPKERFSAEFPKEGPSILRIQQVVRGDSAAYFCASSRDSLNTEAFFGQGTRLTVV.

V usage is TRBV7-9 and J usage is TRBJ2-1; D is undetermined. Trimming took 5 bases from V and 7 from J, leaving 21 bases between them. The CDR3 covers 16 residues. Germline CDR1 reads SEHNR; CDR2 reads FQNEAQ (reference sequence). This CDR3 reads CASSHSLGPRWNEQFF. The DNA for the CDR3 is TGTGCCAGCAGCCACTCCCTGGGCCCCCGATGGAATGAGCAGTTCTTC.

V is TRBV4-1 and J is TRBJ2-2, with D uncertain. The CDR3 is 14 residues long. V was clipped by 4 bases and J by 2 bases, with 8 bases between them. Germline CDR1 and CDR2: MGHRA and YSYEKL. CDR3 bases: TGCGCCAGCAGCCTATCCGTTAACACCGGGGAGCTGTTTTTT. Residues: CASSLSVNTGELFF.

This rearrangement joins TRBV25-1 to TRBJ1-2; 8 bases are shared with TRBD1. This CDR3 comprises 15 residues. J was trimmed by 6 bases and V by 0 bases; bases with no gene match: 6. Germline V gives CDR1 MGHDK, CDR2 SYGVNS. The DNA of the CDR3 is TGTGCCAGCAGTGAATACGCAGGGGGCATTGATGGCTACACCTTC. This sequence encodes CASSEYAGGIDGYTF.

In this sample, this clone turned up once. J is TRBJ2-2 and V is TRBV25-1; TRBD1 matches 9 bases. This CDR3 comprises 15 residues. Germline-derived CDR1 and CDR2 are MGHDK and SYGVNS. The trim removed 3 bases at V and 6 bases at J, leaving 5 bases unmatched. The CDR3, as DNA: TGTGCCAGCAGTGACGCTTACAGGGGGCCCGGGGAGCTGTTTTTT. Its translation is CASSDAYRGPGELFF. Drawing the rest from reference TRBV25-1 and TRBJ2-2, the complete variable domain is EADIYQTPRYLVIGTGKKITLECSQTMGHDKMYWYQQDPGMELHLIHYSYGVNSTEKGDLSSESTVSRIRTEHFPLTLESARPSHTSQYLCASSDAYRGPGELFFGEGSRLTVL.

This chain uses TRBV2 with TRBJ2-3; TRBD2 might be the D (6 bases). Per germline, CDR1 SNHLY and CDR2 FYNNEI. There are 18 residues in the CDR3. Trimming pared 4 bases from V and 7 bases from J, leaving 27 bases between. CDR3 coding DNA: TGTGCCAGCAGTGGCCTCTTCATTGCGGGGCATTCCACTTATACGCAGTATTTT. This sequence encodes CASSGLFIAGHSTYTQYF.

V is TRBV7-4 and J is TRBJ2-5; D not resolved. This CDR3 comprises 19 residues. Germline V gene data show CDR1 as SGHVT and CDR2 as SQSDAQ. V lost 5 bases, J lost 5 bases, and 30 bases lay in between. CDR3 residues: CASSGGLGFSAKGKETQYF. The CDR3 bases are TGTGCCAGCAGCGGTGGTTTAGGGTTTTCGGCTAAGGGAAAGGAGACCCAGTACTTC. The variable domain in full, with the rest retrieved from reference TRBV7-4 and TRBJ2-5, is GAGVSQSPRYKVAKRGRDVALRCDSISGHVTLYWYRQTLGQGSEVLTYSQSDAQRDKSGRPSGRFSAERPERSVSTLKIQRTEQGDSAVYLCASSGGLGFSAKGKETQYFGPGTRLLVL.

The genes are TRBV6-5 and TRBJ1-2; 7 nucleotides align to TRBD1. CDR1 and CDR2 from the germline V gene are MNHEY and SVGAGI. With V trimmed by 6 bases and J by 6 bases, 10 bases remained unmatched. The CDR3 is made up of 14 amino acids. CDR3 sequence (DNA): TGTGCCAGCAGCCTAATCAGGGGGGGCAATGGCTACACCTTC. Translating it yields CASSLIRGGNGYTF.

The chain links TRBV2 to TRBJ2-3; D tentatively fits TRBD1 or TRBD2 (6 bases each). Deletions cut 11 bases from V and 4 bases from J, with 19 bases between. The CDR3 has 14 residues. Germline values: CDR1 SNHLY, CDR2 FYNNEI. As DNA, the CDR3 is TGTGCCGCCAGCGGGCCCAGACAGGCAGATACGCAGTATTTT. This translates into CAASGPRQADTQYF.